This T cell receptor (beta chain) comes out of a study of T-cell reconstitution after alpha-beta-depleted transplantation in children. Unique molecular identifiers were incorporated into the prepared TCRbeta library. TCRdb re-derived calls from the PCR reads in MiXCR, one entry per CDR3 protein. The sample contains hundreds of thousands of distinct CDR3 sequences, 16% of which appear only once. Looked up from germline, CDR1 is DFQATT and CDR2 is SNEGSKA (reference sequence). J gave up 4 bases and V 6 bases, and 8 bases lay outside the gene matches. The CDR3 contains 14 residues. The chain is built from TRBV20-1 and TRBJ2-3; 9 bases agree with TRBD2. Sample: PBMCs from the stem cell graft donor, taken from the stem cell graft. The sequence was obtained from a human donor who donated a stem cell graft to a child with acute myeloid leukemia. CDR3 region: CSAQGRGGPDTQYF. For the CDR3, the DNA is TGCAGTGCCCAGGGGCGGGGGGGCCCAGATACGCAGTATTTT.